This T cell receptor beta chain derives from a study of breast tumors, draining lymph nodes, adjacent tissues. Study findings and constraints: Tumor repertoires ranked between lymph nodes and nontumor tissue in diversity, with V and J gene preferences. Luminal-like breast cancer showed significantly greater tumor-nontumor repertoire similarity than basal-like breast cancer did. Most tumor T cells seemingly derive from lymph node, then expand in tumor. That most tumor T cells come from lymph nodes remained unproven.

TCRdb analysed the multiplex PCR reads with MiXCR anew, one entry per CDR3 protein. The sample holds 130,000 or so distinct CDR3 sequences; around 21% are singletons and the top ten take 2% to 2.5%. The V and J ends lost 0 bases and 9 bases, in that order; junction bases with no gene match: 9. The CDR3 runs 15 residues. CDR1 SGHRS and CDR2 YFSETQ come from the germline V gene. At least ten counts were recorded for this clonotype. No antigen is known for it. Breast cancer patients provided tissue from their axillary draining lymph nodes. The genes are TRBV5-1 and TRBJ2-7, with 10 nucleotides matching TRBD1. This receptor was taken from a female donor with breast cancer. Some clones in this sample may be carry-over from other donors' samples. The sample comprised axillary lymph node tissue. The CDR3 sequence is CASSLEGTGVFGQYF. CDR3 DNA sequence: TGCGCCAGCAGCTTGGAAGGGACAGGGGTTTTCGGGCAGTACTTC.